This section outlines one T cell receptor (beta chain) sequence together with its context. RNA transcripts yielded amplified TCR beta CDR3 regions. RT-PCR in the first round (using the HTBI primer set) targeted the TCR CDR3. A single record per CDR3 protein comes from TCRdb applying MiXCR to the multiplex PCR reads. The sample includes roughly 290,000 distinct CDR3 sequences, approximately 13% of them seen just once. The data were obtained in a study of T cells in Graves' hyperthyroidism and ophthalmopathy. The germline CDR1 and CDR2 sequences are KGHSH and LQKENI. V was shortened by 9 bases and J by 2 bases, with 20 bases between the two germline ends. The CDR3 is 17 amino acids. PBMCs were obtained from roughly 10 ml fresh peripheral blood.

The V gene is TRBV18, the J gene TRBJ2-6, with TRBD1 as a possible D gene (5 bases). This clonotype was obtained from a woman in her thirties or forties with Graves' hyperthyroidism. The sequenced sample consisted of blood. CDR3 coding DNA: TGTGCCAGTTCCCCTGTGGCAGGGTACACTGGGGCCAACGTCCTGACTTTC. Amino acid sequence: CASSPVAGYTGANVLTF.